This TCR beta chain is drawn from a study of regulatory T cells in long-lasting Graves disease. As for time point: newly diagnosed GD, antithyroid drugs for less than 3 months. Researchers made the TCR library from RNA that was extracted from PBMCs. From an endocrinology department in Xi'an, China, came the patients. Arm-PCR of CDR3 regions and iRepertoire HTBI primers were used to build TCR beta libraries. TCRdb recomputed calls from the multiplex PCR reads with MiXCR, one row per CDR3 protein. The sample holds 250,000 to 400,000 distinct CDR3 sequences, 15% to 20% seen once. The CDR3 length is 12 residues. With 9 bases removed from V and 7 bases from J, the gap between germline ends came to 13 bases. Germline loops: CDR1 SGHAT, CDR2 FQNNGV.

This TCR derives from a female donor with Graves disease. The material was peripheral blood mononuclear cells (PBMCs), obtained at new diagnosis, from a patient treated with antithyroid drugs. The genes are TRBV11-2 and TRBJ2-1, with D possibly being TRBD1 (6 bases). CDR3 protein: CASSDQGNEQFF. CDR3 coding DNA: TGTGCCAGTAGTGATCAGGGGAATGAGCAGTTCTTC.